Given below is one TCR beta chain in context. Its antigen is not known. The data derive from a study of CD8+ T cells in alopecia areata. About the research overall: It was oral tofacitinib, at 5 to 10 mg twice daily, that treated patients received. Study results and caveats: Scalp and blood samples kept many expanded lesional clones throughout tofacitinib. Scalp clonality decreased significantly with tofacitinib, and so did expanded CD8+ clones among the top 100.

RNA, once extracted, was reverse transcribed into cDNA for use as the sequencing template. Here immunoSEQ multiplex PCR was the method, and the copy in TCRdb shows in-frame clones only, minus some. Of 200,000 to 250,000 clones listed, around 65% are singletons. Treatment here: oral pan-JAK inhibitor, 5-10 mg twice daily. Sorting from PBMCs produced CD4+ and CD8+ T cells. V was cut by 2 bases and J by 1 base, with 8 bases left in between. Looked up from germline, CDR1 is GTSNPN and CDR2 is SVGIG (reference sequence). There are 13 residues in the CDR3. The chain links TRBV30 to TRBJ2-5; D ambiguous. The sample here was CD4+ T cells sorted from blood, taken at week 4, from a patient treated with tofacitinib. This sequence was found in a human donor with alopecia areata. The chain's CDR3 is CAWSLGVQETQYF. For the CDR3, the DNA is TGTGCCTGGAGTCTTGGGGTCCAAGAGACCCAGTACTTC.